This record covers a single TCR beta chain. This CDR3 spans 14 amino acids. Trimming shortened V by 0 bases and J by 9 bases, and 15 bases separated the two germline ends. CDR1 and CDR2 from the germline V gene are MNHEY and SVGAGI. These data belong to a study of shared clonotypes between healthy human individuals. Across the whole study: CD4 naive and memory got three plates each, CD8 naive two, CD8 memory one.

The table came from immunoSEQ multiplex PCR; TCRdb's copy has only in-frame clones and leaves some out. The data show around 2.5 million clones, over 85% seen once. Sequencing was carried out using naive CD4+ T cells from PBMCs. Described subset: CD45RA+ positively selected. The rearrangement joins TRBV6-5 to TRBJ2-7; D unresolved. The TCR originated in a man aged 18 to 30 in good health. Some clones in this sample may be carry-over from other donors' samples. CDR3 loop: CASSYSSTGSAQYF. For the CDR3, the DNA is TGTGCCAGCAGTTACTCTTCGACGGGTTCCGCGCAGTACTTC.